This passage covers 29 T cell receptor beta chains from one sample sequenced in a study of blood T cell repertoires in COVID-19. Clones were read by immunoSEQ multiplex PCR, and TCRdb kept only the in-frame ones, dropping some. This sample has approximately 150,000 clones, with around 89% found just once. The sequenced sample was peripheral blood. The receptors were sampled from a man over 45 with active or convalescent COVID-19.

The V gene is TRBV29-1, the J gene TRBJ1-1; D uncertain. This CDR3 region has 14 residues. Between the trimmed V and J ends, which lost 5 bases and 0 bases, there was a span of 13 bases. Germline CDR1 reads SQVTM; CDR2 reads ANQGSEA. DNA of the CDR3: TGCAGCGTTACGCGAGGAGGAATGAACACTGAAGCTTTCTTT. It is translated as CSVTRGGMNTEAFF. The variable domain in full, with the rest retrieved from reference TRBV29-1 and TRBJ1-1, is SAVISQKPSRDICQRGTSLTIQCQVDSQVTMMFWYRQQPGQSLTLIATANQGSEATYESGFVIDKFPISRPNLTFSTLTVSNMSPEDSSIYLCSVTRGGMNTEAFFGQGTRLTVV.

In nucleotides, the CDR3 is TGCAGCGTTGCGACAGGGGATCAGCCCCAGCATTTT. This encodes CSVATGDQPQHF. The chain joins TRBV29-1 to TRBJ1-5; 8 bases agree with TRBD1. The CDR3 is 12 amino acids. CDR1 is SQVTM and CDR2 is ANQGSEA in the germline V gene. J gave up 5 bases and V 4 bases, and 1 base lay outside the gene matches.

In DNA form, the CDR3 reads TGTGCCAGCAGTGAAAGGGCAGGGAGGAGGGAAGAGACCCAGTACTTC. Protein product: CASSERAGRREETQYF. This chain links TRBV6-1 with TRBJ2-5, with D possibly TRBD2 on 6 matching bases. The CDR3 consists of 16 residues. Looked up from germline, CDR1 is MNHNS and CDR2 is SASEGT. The V and J ends lost 2 bases and 3 bases respectively, with 16 bases between them.

This clone was recorded at least ten times. The chain recombines TRBV7-2 with TRBJ2-1, with 9 bases identical to TRBD2. Losses at the gene ends were 5 bases for V and 4 bases for J; bases not matched to a gene: 12. The CDR3 consists of 17 residues. The germline gives CDR1 SGHTA, CDR2 FQGNSA. In DNA form, the CDR3 reads TGTGCCAGCAGCGGCCCGGGGGAAGCGGGAGGATACAATGAGCAGTTCTTC. Translating gives CASSGPGEAGGYNEQFF.

The V gene is TRBV3-1 (or the pseudogene TRBV3-2), the J gene TRBJ2-7; no firm D call. Between the trimmed V and J ends, which lost 3 bases and 7 bases, there was a span of 16 bases. This CDR3 is 14 amino acids long. The germline gives CDR1 LGHDT, CDR2 YNNKEL (reference sequence). Here the CDR3 reads CASSHGAERSEQYF. The CDR3 coding sequence is TGTGCCAGCAGCCATGGTGCGGAGCGCTCGGAGCAGTACTTC.

J is TRBJ2-1 and V is TRBV27; D remains ambiguous. Germline CDR1 MNHEY, CDR2 SMNVEV (reference sequence). The CDR3 totals 11 residues. The ends were cut back, 8 bases at V and 0 bases at J, with 2 bases in the middle. In nucleotides, the CDR3 is TGTGCCAGCCGCTCCTACAATGAGCAGTTCTTC. Residues: CASRSYNEQFF.

The rearrangement uses TRBV27 and TRBJ2-1, with 14 bases fitting TRBD2. V dropped 5 bases and J dropped 4; count of bases not matched to a gene: 4. This CDR3 is 16 amino acids long. The germline CDR1 and CDR2 sequences are MNHEY and SMNVEV (reference sequence). The CDR3 DNA reads TGTGCCAGCAGTCCCGGGACTAGCGGGAGTTACAATGAGCAGTTCTTC. Translating gives CASSPGTSGSYNEQFF.

The rearrangement links TRBV30 to TRBJ2-5; maybe TRBD2 (5 bases). Per germline, CDR1 GTSNPN and CDR2 SVGIG (reference sequence). The V and J ends lost 4 bases and 5 bases respectively, with 11 bases between them. The length of the CDR3 is 12 residues. The chain's CDR3 is CAWNKGEETQYF. The CDR3 DNA reads as TGTGCCTGGAATAAGGGAGAGGAGACCCAGTACTTC. Variable domain in full (rest from reference TRBV30 and TRBJ2-5): SQTIHQWPATLVQPVGSPLSLECTVEGTSNPNLYWYRQAAGRGLQLLFYSVGIGQISSEVPQNLSASRPQDRQFILSSKKLLLSDSGFYLCAWNKGEETQYFGPGTRLLVL.

This clone was recorded a few times. This rearrangement joins TRBV5-6 to TRBJ1-6; 8 bases align to TRBD1. In germline, CDR1 is SGHDT, CDR2 YYEEEE. After removal of 3 bases from V and 8 bases from J, the junction contained 7 bases not matched to a gene. The CDR3 extends over 15 amino acids. The CDR3 loop reads CASSSTGVVDSPLHF. CDR3 DNA sequence: TGTGCCAGCAGCTCGACAGGGGTTGTTGATTCACCCCTCCACTTT. The full variable domain, in which reference TRBV5-6 and TRBJ1-6 provide the parts outside the CDR3, is DAGVTQSPTHLIKTRGQQVTLRCSPKSGHDTVSWYQQALGQGPQFIFQYYEEEERQRGNFPDRFSGHQFPNYSSELNVNALLLGDSALYLCASSSTGVVDSPLHFGNGTRLTVT.

The chain uses TRBV30 and TRBJ1-4, with 7 bases aligning to TRBD1. The V gene's germline CDR1 is GTSNPN and CDR2 SVGIG (reference sequence). The CDR3 is made up of 14 amino acids. V shed 3 bases and J 4 bases; nucleotides not matched to a gene: 5. CDR3 bases: TGTGCCTGGAGCCTACAGGGGCTTAATGAAAAACTGTTTTTT. Amino acids: CAWSLQGLNEKLFF.

V gene TRBV15 combines with J gene TRBJ1-5; D possibly corresponds to TRBD1 (6 bases). Trimming stripped 2 bases from V and 2 bases from J, with 10 bases between. CDR3 length equals 15 residues. Germline V gene sequence: CDR1 LNHNV, CDR2 YYDKDF (reference sequence). In DNA form, the CDR3 reads TGTGCCACCAGCAGAACAGGGAGCGGCAATCAGCCCCAGCATTTT. As protein: CATSRTGSGNQPQHF.

The rearrangement uses TRBV5-1 and TRBJ1-1; D is possibly TRBD1 (6 bases). Germline loops: CDR1 SGHRS, CDR2 YFSETQ. V was shortened by 4 bases and J by 5 bases, with 18 bases between the two germline ends. CDR3 length: 15 residues. CDR3 DNA: TGCGCCAGCAGCGCCACAGGGTCACAGGGAACTGAAGCTTTCTTT. Translating gives CASSATGSQGTEAFF.

V usage is TRBV19 and J usage is TRBJ2-7; 9 bases map to TRBD1. The J segment lost 6 bases and the V segment lost 8 bases, leaving 14 bases of the junction unmatched. The germline CDR1 and CDR2 sequences are LNHDA and SQIVND (reference sequence). CDR3 size: 15 residues. CDR3 protein: CASQRTGQGFGEQYF. CDR3 bases: TGTGCCAGTCAACGTACGGGACAGGGTTTCGGCGAGCAGTACTTC.

In its sample, this clone was seen once. CDR3 sequence reads: CSVAYPTAGNTIYF. The CDR3 nucleotides read TGCAGCGTTGCCTACCCGACAGCTGGAAACACCATATATTTT. This chain joins TRBV29-1 and TRBJ1-3; possible D gene TRBD1, 5 bases. This CDR3 region has 14 residues. With 4 bases removed from V and 2 bases from J, the gap between germline ends came to 12 bases. Looked up from germline, CDR1 is SQVTM and CDR2 is ANQGSEA.

This chain joins TRBV7-9 and TRBJ2-7, with 10 bases fitting TRBD1. Germline V lookup: CDR1 SEHNR, CDR2 FQNEAQ (reference sequence). V lost 3 bases, J lost 1 base, and 3 bases stayed unmatched. This CDR3 contains 15 residues. The CDR3 DNA follows: TGTGCCAGCAGCTTCGGGACAGGGGTTTCCTACGAGCAGTACTTC. It yields the protein CASSFGTGVSYEQYF.

With respect to this clone: Mismatch with germline at one junction end may stem from a read error. The chain combines TRBV12-3 or TRBV12-4 with TRBJ1-6; D is unresolved. The CDR3 extends over 11 amino acids. CDR3 sequence: CASSLPGSLDF. CDR3 DNA sequence: TGTGCCAGCAGTTTGCCGGGATCCCTCGACTTT.

The rearrangement joins TRBV19 to TRBJ1-6; no reliable D call. The CDR3 consists of 14 residues. The V gene lost 4 bases and the J gene lost 7 bases, with 11 bases spanning the gap. The V gene's germline CDR1 is LNHDA and CDR2 SQIVND (reference sequence). The CDR3, as DNA: TGTGCCAGTAGTACCCGGTCGGGAAATTCACCCCTCCACTTT. This codes for CASSTRSGNSPLHF.

CDR3 sequence: CAWSYLRSSGTPSSYNEQFF. CDR3 bases: TGTGCCTGGAGTTACCTCCGGAGTAGCGGGACCCCAAGCTCCTACAATGAGCAGTTCTTC. J is TRBJ2-1 and V is TRBV30, with 8 bases matching TRBD2. The CDR3 is made up of 20 amino acids. The V gene end was trimmed by 2 bases and the J gene end by 0 bases; junction bases not matched to a gene: 18. The germline V gene encodes CDR1 GTSNPN and CDR2 SVGIG (reference sequence).

This clone has just one count. The chain is built from TRBV12-5 and TRBJ1-2, with 7 bases fitting TRBD1. The V gene end was trimmed by 0 bases and the J gene end by 3 bases; junction bases not matched to a gene: 4. Germline values: CDR1 LGHNT, CDR2 FRNRAP. This CDR3 comprises 15 residues. This chain's CDR3 is CASGLVGGPYYGYTF. CDR3 bases: TGTGCTAGTGGTTTGGTAGGGGGCCCTTACTATGGCTACACCTTC.

This sequence joins TRBV9 and TRBJ1-4; tentative D call: TRBD1 (5 bases). V lost 0 bases and J lost 8, with 14 bases in between. In germline, CDR1 is SGDLS, CDR2 YYNGEE. The CDR3 is 15 amino acids. The CDR3 nucleotides read TGTGCCAGCAGCGTAGGGATTGGGGGAGGCGAAAAACTGTTTTTT. Amino acids: CASSVGIGGGEKLFF.

The rearrangement links TRBV6-7 to TRBJ1-5; 7 bases match TRBD1. TRBV6-7 is identified as an open reading frame with a role that is uncertain. The CDR3 runs to 15 residues. Germline trimming cut 5 bases from V and 0 bases from J; bases unmatched to any gene: 4. The CDR3 nucleotides are TGTGCCAGCAGTCTACAGGGGCATAGCAATCAGCCCCAGCATTTT. Amino acids: CASSLQGHSNQPQHF.

The V call is TRBV14, the J call TRBJ1-1; possibly TRBD1 for D (6 bases). V was clipped by 4 bases and J by 0 bases, with 21 bases between them. This CDR3 has 18 residues. CDR1 SGHDN and CDR2 FVKESK come from the germline V gene. Here the CDR3 reads CASSPLGQGTKMNTEAFF. DNA of the CDR3: TGTGCCAGCAGCCCGCTTGGCCAGGGGACAAAAATGAACACTGAAGCTTTCTTT.

The genes are TRBV27 and TRBJ1-5, with 8 bases that match TRBD1. This CDR3 is 15 amino acids long. J gave up 4 bases and V 7 bases, and 9 bases lay outside the gene matches. The V gene's germline CDR1 is MNHEY and CDR2 SMNVEV (reference sequence). The CDR3 DNA follows: TGTGCCAGCACCACAGGGACAGGACTTAATCAGCCCCAGCATTTT. It codes for CASTTGTGLNQPQHF.

In nucleotides, the CDR3 is TGTGCCAGCAGTTTACCCGGGGGGGTTCCCTACAATGAGCAGTTCTTC. It encodes CASSLPGGVPYNEQFF. The J gene is TRBJ2-1, the V gene TRBV28; 8 bases map to TRBD2. Per germline, CDR1 MDHEN and CDR2 SYDVKM. The CDR3 contains 16 residues. Unmatched junction bases numbered 5, after V lost 2 bases and J lost 2 bases.

The chain combines TRBV19 with TRBJ1-5, with 8 positions matching TRBD1. This CDR3 spans 14 amino acids. V gave up 9 bases and J gave up 2 bases; unmatched junction bases: 6. The germline V gene has CDR1 LNHDA and CDR2 SQIVND (reference sequence). CDR3 bases: TGTGCCAGCAGACAGGGGACTGGCAATCAGCCCCAGCATTTT. Amino acid sequence: CASRQGTGNQPQHF.

CDR3 bases: TGTGCCAGCAGTGAAGCGCCCAGCGGGGACTCCATCTCCTACGAGCAGTACTTC. Protein sequence: CASSEAPSGDSISYEQYF. The chain uses TRBV2 and TRBJ2-7, with 7 bases aligning to TRBD2. Germline V gene sequence: CDR1 SNHLY, CDR2 FYNNEI. The CDR3 is 18 residues long. After removal of 0 bases from V and 0 bases from J, the junction contained 11 bases not matched to a gene.

This chain joins TRBV4-1 and TRBJ2-3; 7 bases map to TRBD2. This CDR3 has 19 residues. Germline assignment: CDR1 MGHRA and CDR2 YSYEKL. V lost 0 bases, J lost 1 base, and 13 bases stayed unmatched. CDR3 region: CASSQDASGFLSRTDTQYF. For the CDR3, the DNA is TGCGCCAGCAGCCAAGATGCTAGCGGATTCCTGAGCCGCACAGATACGCAGTATTTT.

This chain connects TRBV11-3 to TRBJ2-1; 11 bases line up with TRBD2. The J segment lost 9 bases and the V segment lost 3 bases, leaving 7 bases of the junction unmatched. CDR3 size: 15 residues. Looked up from germline, CDR1 is SGHNT and CDR2 is YENEEA. This CDR3 is CASSFRLAGLTEQFF. CDR3 in DNA: TGTGCCAGCAGCTTTCGACTAGCGGGGTTGACTGAGCAGTTCTTC.

V gene TRBV19 combines with J gene TRBJ1-1, with 7 bases that match TRBD1. The CDR3 is made up of 13 amino acids. Unmatched junction bases numbered 8, after V lost 10 bases and J lost 3 bases. In germline, CDR1 is LNHDA, CDR2 SQIVND (reference sequence). CDR3 region: CATRGGGYTEAFF. The CDR3 region has the DNA TGTGCCACCAGAGGGGGCGGGTACACTGAAGCTTTCTTT. Variable domain in full (rest from reference TRBV19 and TRBJ1-1): DGGITQSPKYLFRKEGQNVTLSCEQNLNHDAMYWYRQDPGQGLRLIYYSQIVNDFQKGDIAEGYSVSREKKESFPLTVTSAQKNPTAFYLCATRGGGYTEAFFGQGTRLTVV.